This is a list of T cell receptor beta chains from one sample in a study of blood T cell repertoires in COVID-19. TCRdb's table, derived via immunoSEQ multiplex PCR, lists solely in-frame clones and lacks some. The sample holds about 60,000 clones, around 89% seen once. The sequencing sample was made of peripheral blood. The receptors were sampled from a man between 60 and 75 years old with acute or convalescent COVID-19. The CDR3 runs from the conserved cysteine through the conserved F or W. A D gene is named only where the DNA matches it firmly. The size field is filled for only some rows; it gives once, few, many or a size class.

>TRBJ2-7|TRBD2|once|TRBV28
TGTGCCAGCAGTTTTGAACTAGCGGGAGTGGGCGAGCAGTACTTC
CASSFELAGVGEQYF
>TRBJ2-1|TRBD1|-|TRBV6-5
TGTGCCAGCAGGAACAGGGGGCTGAGCTACAATGAGCAGTTCTTC
CASRNRGLSYNEQFF
>TRBJ1-1|TRBD1|-|TRBV27
TGTGCCAGCAGAAGAGCGGGTACAGGGGACACTGAAGCTTTCTTT
CASRRAGTGDTEAFF
>TRBJ1-4|TRBD1|-|TRBV19
TGTGCCAGTAGTATAGCGCTCGGACAGGGGAATGAAAAACTGTTTTTT
CASSIALGQGNEKLFF
>TRBJ2-2|TRBD1|-|TRBV28
TGTGCCAGCAACCCGGGACAGGGGGACCCTGGGTTCACCGGGGAGCTGTTTTTT
CASNPGQGDPGFTGELFF
>TRBJ1-1|TRBD1|-|TRBV6-5
TGTGCCAGCAGACGGACAGGGACCCTGAACACTGAAGCTTTCTTT
CASRRTGTLNTEAFF
>TRBJ2-2|TRBD1|few|TRBV19
TGTGCCAGTAGTATAGAGACAGGGAAGGTAGCCGGGGAGCTGTTTTTT
CASSIETGKVAGELFF
>TRBJ2-5|-|-|TRBV3-1/TRBV3-2
TGTGCCAGCAGCCGGAAGGAGGGGACCCAGTACTTC
CASSRKEGTQYF
>TRBJ2-1|TRBD2|-|TRBV4-3
TGCGCCAGCAGCCAAGAGACTAGCGGGCCCTACAATGAGCAGTTCTTC
CASSQETSGPYNEQFF
>TRBJ2-7|TRBD2|-|TRBV27
TGTGCCAGCAGTTTATCGAGTAGCGGGAGGGTGCAGTACTTC
CASSLSSSGRVQYF
>TRBJ2-7|-|-|TRBV23-1
TGCGCCAGCAGTCAGGAGACAGGAGACTCCTACGAGCAGTACTTC
CASSQETGDSYEQYF
>TRBJ1-1|-|-|TRBV19
TGTGCCAGTAGTATTGGGCCAGGGAAAACTACTGAAGCTTTCTTT
CASSIGPGKTTEAFF
>TRBJ1-5|-|-|TRBV19
TGTGCCAGTACCCAGGGTGGGGGGAGCAATCAGCCCCAGCATTTT
CASTQGGGSNQPQHF
>TRBJ2-1|-|-|TRBV28
TGTGCCAGCAGTCCCTTCAGAGAGCAGTTCTTC
CASSPFREQFF
>TRBJ1-1|TRBD1|-|TRBV7-2
TGTGCCAGCAGCCCTGTGACAGGGGTTACTGAAGCTTTCTTT
CASSPVTGVTEAFF
>TRBJ2-1|TRBD2|-|TRBV28
TGTGCCCTCAGAGCCGGGCGGGGGGTCTACAATGAGCAGTTCTTC
CALRAGRGVYNEQFF
>TRBJ1-1|-|-|TRBV5-5
TGTGCCAGCAGCTTCCTAGGGGACACGAACACTGAAGCTTTCTTT
CASSFLGDTNTEAFF
>TRBJ2-2|-|-|TRBV19
TGTGCCAGTAGTACCGACCCTCGGGACACCGGGGAGCTGTTTTTT
CASSTDPRDTGELFF
>TRBJ1-2|-|-|TRBV2
TGTGCCAGCACCCAGAGGGAATATGGCTACACCTTC
CASTQREYGYTF
>TRBJ2-1|TRBD2|-|TRBV7-2
TGTGCCAGCAGCTTAGCGGGGAGGGTGGGCAATGAGCAGTTCTTC
CASSLAGRVGNEQFF
>TRBJ1-1|TRBD1|-|TRBV30
TGTGCCTGGGCCGAAACGGGACAGGGAGGATTTCGGAACACTGAAGCTTTCTTT
CAWAETGQGGFRNTEAFF
>TRBJ2-3|TRBD2|-|TRBV18
TGTGCCAGCTCACGCTATGGGGGGGACCCGAGCACAGATACGCAGTATTTT
CASSRYGGDPSTDTQYF
>TRBJ2-7|TRBD1|-|TRBV7-2
TGTGCCAGCAGTTGGGACAGGAGCTCCTACGAGCAGTACTTC
CASSWDRSSYEQYF
>TRBJ2-7|-|-|TRBV5-1
TGCGCCAGCAGCTTGGAGGGCAGGGTCATATACGAGCAGTACTTC
CASSLEGRVIYEQYF